Given below is one T cell receptor (beta chain) in context. This entry is derived from a study of early T cells in non-severe SARS-CoV-2 infection. Separate cDNA molecules each had unique molecular identifiers attached to them. TCRdb re-called the 5' RACE reads with MiXCR, one entry per CDR3 protein. Of 45,000 to 50,000 distinct CDR3 sequences listed, 5.6% are singletons. The material sequenced was whole blood. This TCR was recovered from an adult who was a healthcare worker with PCR-confirmed SARS-CoV-2 infection or an uninfected control (not recorded which).

CDR3 nucleotides: TGCAGTGCTATAAGAACTAGCGGGGGGGCCGATGAGCAGTTCTTC. It encodes CSAIRTSGGADEQFF. The rearrangement links TRBV20-1 to TRBJ2-1; 13 nucleotides agree with TRBD2. This CDR3 region has 15 residues. The trim removed 4 bases at V and 8 bases at J, leaving 8 bases unmatched. CDR1 and CDR2 (germline): DFQATT, SNEGSKA (reference sequence).